This T cell receptor beta chain was captured by sequencing in a study of CD8 T cells in ankylosing spondylitis. TCRdb re-derived calls from the 5' RACE reads in MiXCR, one entry per CDR3 protein. The sample records over 75,000 distinct CDR3 sequences, about 9% being singletons. At least ten counts were recorded for this clonotype. With 3 bases removed from V and 4 bases from J, the gap between germline ends came to 12 bases. The CDR3 runs to 14 residues. Per germline, CDR1 DFQATT and CDR2 SNEGSKA (reference sequence). This clonotype originated in a male donor with ankylosing spondylitis or in good health (not recorded which). This chain uses TRBV20-1 with TRBJ2-2; D perhaps matches TRBD2 (6 bases). The sequencing input was blood, either unsorted or a sorted T cell fraction (not recorded which). The CDR3: CSASASASTGELFF. The CDR3 bases are TGCAGTGCTAGCGCTAGCGCCAGCACCGGGGAGCTGTTTTTT.